This TCR beta chain was captured in a study of blood T cell repertoires in COVID-19 (dated by TCRdb to the early 2020s). Background for the entire study: Samples covering the acute and convalescent phases of COVID-19 were provided by collaborators in the United States, Italy and Spain. The prospective study material was composed of cDNA or gDNA derived from T cells, B-cell-depleted T cells, or PBMCs. Deeply sampled blood TCRbeta repertoires from subjects exposed to, actively infected with, or recovered from COVID-19 were included in the dataset. The repertoires were released in a freely available public database meant as a resource for research on the immune response to SARS-CoV-2. The samples were drawn from the first 160 participants of the ongoing ImmuneRACE study and from 950 to 1,500 subjects provided by 6 global collaborators. Nearly every sample came with metadata listing a de-identified subject ID, COVID-19 status, age in years and sex. Where HLA class I and class II types were available, the types were taken from metadata supplied by the sample provider, not from assay-based typing. Points the paper makes about the study in general: The amount of clinical and demographic metadata varied by source and participant and was provided uncurated.

A few counts support this clone. The target of this receptor is not known. Base qualities are not recorded, but no much larger clone differs from it by a single base. The collaborating institutions used their own protocols to collect whole blood in K2EDTA tubes. Collaborator samples were shipped for TCRbeta analysis as frozen whole blood, isolated PBMCs, or DNA extracted from either sample type. The immunoSEQ Assay, a bias-controlled multiplex PCR, was used to amplify TCRbeta CDR3 regions from genomic DNA. Under the source paper's analysis protocol: Within the assay, amplification of reference gene primers was used to estimate how many nucleated cells each sample contained. Sequence reads were collapsed and filtered to measure the absolute abundance of every unique TCRbeta CDR3 rearrangement. For each sample, productive Simpson clonality was calculated as the square root of Simpson's diversity index over productive rearrangements. The immuneACCESS repertoire file appears here via TCRdb, limited to in-frame rearrangements. These files lack a portion of the clones; in checked studies, under half of the deficit traces to unresolved V genes, and the cause of the others is not known. V and J calls and clone size follow that table, whereas D and trimming were derived from the DNA. The sample data list 95,000 to 110,000 clones, and around nine tenths of these were observed just once. The ten largest clonotypes hold 1% to 1.5% of the sample.

At the junction V is shortened by 1 base and J by 6 bases, with 19 bases in between. The CDR3 goes from the cysteine to the phenylalanine over 16 residues. Just the 48-base CDR3 DNA is kept, in frame starting at base 1. The germline V gene supplies CDR1 SGHRS and CDR2 YFSETQ. This clonotype originated in a woman aged 30 to 39 with acute or convalescent COVID-19. This sequence uses TRBV5-1 and TRBJ2-5; D gene: possibly TRBD2, on 6 matching bases. Material for sequencing was peripheral blood. The nucleotides are TGCGCCAGCAGCTTGAGTCAGCTAGCGCAGTACAAGACCCAGTACTTC. Its protein is CASSLSQLAQYKTQYF.